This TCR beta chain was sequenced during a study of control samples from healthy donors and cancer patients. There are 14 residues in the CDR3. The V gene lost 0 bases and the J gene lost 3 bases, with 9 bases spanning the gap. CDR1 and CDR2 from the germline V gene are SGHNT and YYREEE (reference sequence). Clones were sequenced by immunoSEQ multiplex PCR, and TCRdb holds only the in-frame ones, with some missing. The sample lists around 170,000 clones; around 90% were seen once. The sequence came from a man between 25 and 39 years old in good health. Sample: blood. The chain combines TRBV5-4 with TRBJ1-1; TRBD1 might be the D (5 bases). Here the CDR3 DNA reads TGTGCCAGCAGCTTGGGATGGGGGGACACTGAAGCTTTCTTT. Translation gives CASSLGWGDTEAFF.